These T cell receptor beta chains were read from a single sample in a study of T cell responses to AZD1222 COVID-19 vaccine. Repertoires were generated with immunoSEQ multiplex PCR, while TCRdb's copy carries only in-frame clones and drops some. The sample yields about 130,000 clones, around nine tenths seen once. The sample consisted of peripheral blood, taken on day 0 of AZD1222 vaccination. Source of these receptors: an adult in good health. The CDR3 runs from the conserved cysteine through the conserved F or W. D genes are given only for firm matches. Size tells how often a clone was seen (once, few, many) or the class of an expanded clone, and some rows leave it out.

TGCGCCAGCAGGCTAGCGATCCTCACCGGGGAGCTGTTTTTT CASRLAILTGELFF . . TRBJ2-2 TRBV5-1
TGTGCCAGCAGCTTAGAGCGGGGGACCTTTAGTGAGCAGTTCTTC CASSLERGTFSEQFF few TRBD2 TRBJ2-1 TRBV11-2
TGTGCCAGCAGCTTAGGAGCGCAGGGCGTAGAGACCCAGTACTTC CASSLGAQGVETQYF . . TRBJ2-5 TRBV7-2
TGTGCCAGCAGCCAAGATCGTGGTGGCTACACCTTC CASSQDRGGYTF . . TRBJ1-2 TRBV3-1/TRBV3-2
TGTGCCAGCAGCCACGTTCTCACAGGACAGGGAGCTTTCTTT CASSHVLTGQGAFF . TRBD1 TRBJ1-1 TRBV14
TGTGCCAGTAGTATGGACGCAGCCTACGAGCAGTACTTC CASSMDAAYEQYF . . TRBJ2-7 TRBV19
TGCAGCGTTGACCGTCCGGGGGCGCCCACTGAAGCTTTCTTT CSVDRPGAPTEAFF . . TRBJ1-1 TRBV29-1
TGTGCCAGCAGTTCCTCAGGTGGAAACACCATATATTTT CASSSSGGNTIYF . . TRBJ1-3 TRBV27
TGTGCCAGCAGTACCCCGCGGTCGGCGTCGTATGAGCAGTTCTTC CASSTPRSASYEQFF . . TRBJ2-1 TRBV6-5
TGTGCCAGCAGCGCGAAGGTACAGGGGGCGTCTACTGAAGCTTTCTTT CASSAKVQGASTEAFF . TRBD1 TRBJ1-1 TRBV9
TGCGCCAGCAGCCAACTACGGGTAACTAATGAAAAACTGTTTTTT CASSQLRVTNEKLFF . . TRBJ1-4 TRBV4-1
TGTGCCAGCAGCAACTTAGAAACCAATCAGCCCCAGCATTTT CASSNLETNQPQHF once . TRBJ1-5 TRBV5-4
TGCGCCAGCAGCTTGGGTCCGGGGGCCGAGACTGAAGCTTTCTTT CASSLGPGAETEAFF . . TRBJ1-1 TRBV5-1
TGTGCCAGCAGTTACGTCATAACTGAAGCTTTCTTT CASSYVITEAFF . . TRBJ1-1 TRBV6-2/TRBV6-3
TGTGCCAGCAGCAAACCGGGACTACGGACCTACGAGCAGTACTTC CASSKPGLRTYEQYF . TRBD2 TRBJ2-7 TRBV5-8
TGTGCCAGCAGTTTGGAGAGCACAGATACGCAGTATTTT CASSLESTDTQYF . . TRBJ2-3 TRBV27
TGCGCCAGCAGCTCCGAGACTAGCGAAGGCTACGAGCAGTACTTC CASSSETSEGYEQYF once TRBD2 TRBJ2-7 TRBV5-1
TGTGCCAGCGCGAGCGGACAGGGTGTGAATCAGCCCCAGCATTTT CASASGQGVNQPQHF . TRBD1 TRBJ1-5 TRBV28
TGCAGCTCTCCCTGGGCAGGGGGCCCAGATTCACCCCTCCACTTT CSSPWAGGPDSPLHF . TRBD1 TRBJ1-6 TRBV29-1
TGTGCCAGTAGTATAGGAACACCCAATGAGCAGTTCTTC CASSIGTPNEQFF . . TRBJ2-1 TRBV19
TGTGCCATCATGGCAGGGCCTGGAAACACCATATATTTT CAIMAGPGNTIYF . . TRBJ1-3 TRBV10-3
TGTGCCAGCAGCCTGGGGGCTTGGGACACTGAAGCTTTCTTT CASSLGAWDTEAFF . . TRBJ1-1 TRBV5-6
TGTGCCAGCAGCCACGGCAGGGCCTATGGCTACACCTTC CASSHGRAYGYTF . . TRBJ1-2 TRBV27
TGTGCCAGCAGCCAACTCTCCAACCGCCCTAACTATGGCTACACCTTC CASSQLSNRPNYGYTF . . TRBJ1-2 TRBV6-2/TRBV6-3
TGTGCCAGCAGTGTAGCCGCCTGGAACACTGAAGCTTTCTTT CASSVAAWNTEAFF . . TRBJ1-1 TRBV2
TGTGCCACCCGACCCGGGGTTTATAGCAATCAGCCCCAGCATTTT CATRPGVYSNQPQHF . . TRBJ1-5 TRBV6-5
TGCGCCAGCAGCCCCGAAGGGTGGGCTGAAGCTTTCTTT CASSPEGWAEAFF . . TRBJ1-1 TRBV5-1
TGCGCCAGCAGTGATTTTCAGGGGATAGATACGCAGTATTTT CASSDFQGIDTQYF . . TRBJ2-3 TRBV10-2
TGTGCCAGCAGCGGGGTCTTGGAGACCCAGTACTTC CASSGVLETQYF once . TRBJ2-5 TRBV6-6
TGTGCCAGCCATAAAGGGGGCGTTAGGAACACTGAAGCTTTCTTT CASHKGGVRNTEAFF . TRBD1 TRBJ1-1 TRBV7-2
TGTGCCAGCAGTCTGGGGACGCCGAACACTGAAGCTTTCTTT CASSLGTPNTEAFF once . TRBJ1-1 TRBV6-5
TGTGCCAGCAGTTCCACAGGGTATTTTTACGAGCAGTACTTC CASSSTGYFYEQYF . . TRBJ2-7 TRBV14
TGTGCCACCAGCCCACAGGGGCCTAATGAAAAACTGTTTTTT CATSPQGPNEKLFF . TRBD1 TRBJ1-4 TRBV10-3
TGTGCCAGTAGTACTAGCGGGAGAGGGATCTACGAGCAGTACTTC CASSTSGRGIYEQYF . TRBD2 TRBJ2-7 TRBV19
TGTGCCATAGGCCCCGGGGGCGACGAGCAGTACTTC CAIGPGGDEQYF . . TRBJ2-7 TRBV10-3
TGCAGCGTTGGTCTAGGGAACACCGGGGAGCTGTTTTTT CSVGLGNTGELFF . . TRBJ2-2 TRBV29-1
TGTGCCAGCAGCTCCCCACTTATGTCCTACAATGAGCAGTTCTTC CASSSPLMSYNEQFF . . TRBJ2-1 TRBV7-3
TGCGCCAGCAGTCAACAGCAGGGGACTAATGAAAAACTGTTTTTT CASSQQQGTNEKLFF . . TRBJ1-4 TRBV23-1
TGTGCCAGCAGCCCTAACCCCGGTAGCAATCAGCCCCAGCATTTT CASSPNPGSNQPQHF . . TRBJ1-5 TRBV6-2/TRBV6-3
TGCGCCAGCAGCTTGAGACCAGGGGGTTCGGACACTGAAGCTTTCTTT CASSLRPGGSDTEAFF . TRBD1 TRBJ1-1 TRBV5-1
TGTGCCAGCAGCCACTCAGGACAGGGGGCCAAAAACATTCAGTACTTC CASSHSGQGAKNIQYF . TRBD1 TRBJ2-4 TRBV3-1/TRBV3-2
TGCGCCAGCAGCTTGAACCTGAAACTTAGGGAGGATGGCTACACCTTC CASSLNLKLREDGYTF . . TRBJ1-2 TRBV5-1
TGTGCCAGTAAGAGGACAGGGGAAGGATCACCCCTCCACTTT CASKRTGEGSPLHF . TRBD1 TRBJ1-6 TRBV19
TGTGCCAGCAGCTTGCTACAGGATTATAGCACAGATACGCAGTATTTT CASSLLQDYSTDTQYF . . TRBJ2-3 TRBV5-4
TGTGCCATCGGGGCCGGACAGGGGGCCGGAGAGACCCAGTACTTC CAIGAGQGAGETQYF . TRBD1 TRBJ2-5 TRBV10-3
TGCAGTGCTAGTGGGTCTAGCGGGAGTGTGACCCAGTACTTC CSASGSSGSVTQYF . TRBD2 TRBJ2-5 TRBV20-1
TGTGCCAGTAGTATCCGGATTGCCGACGTCGTAATGAAAAAACTGTTTTTT CASSIRIADVVMKKLFF . . TRBJ1-4 TRBV19
TGTGCCAGCAGCTTGGGGGCGGGAGCTGTCGATGAGCAGTTCTTC CASSLGAGAVDEQFF . . TRBJ2-1 TRBV7-2
TGTGCCAGCATCAATAGGGAACAGGGGGCGTTCAATGAGCAGTTCTTC CASINREQGAFNEQFF . TRBD1 TRBJ2-1 TRBV7-9
TGTGCCATCACCACCGGAGTTGAAGCTTTCTTT CAITTGVEAFF few . TRBJ1-1 TRBV10-3
TGCGCCAGCAGCTCTGACGTACAGAACACTGAAGCTTTCTTT CASSSDVQNTEAFF . . TRBJ1-1 TRBV10-1
TGCGCCAGCAGCTCTGACAGGTACGAGCAGTACTTC CASSSDRYEQYF . . TRBJ2-7 TRBV5-1
TGTGCCAGCAGCGTGGGCGTTACCGCTGCGAACACTGAAGCTTTCTTT CASSVGVTAANTEAFF once . TRBJ1-1 TRBV9
TGCAGCGTCGCCTTAGGGGAGACGAGAGGCTACACCTTC CSVALGETRGYTF . . TRBJ1-2 TRBV29-1
TGTGCCAGCAAGGTCCTCCTAGGTTCGGGCAATGAGCAGTTCTTC CASKVLLGSGNEQFF . . TRBJ2-1 TRBV2
TGCAGCGTGCAGATGCAGAACACTGAAGCTTTCTTT CSVQMQNTEAFF . . TRBJ1-1 TRBV29-1
TGCAGTGCTCTTGGATACACTGAAGCTTTCTTT CSALGYTEAFF . . TRBJ1-1 TRBV20-1
TGTGCCTGGAGTGGGTCGGCTCGTATCCAAGAGACCCAGTACTTC CAWSGSARIQETQYF . . TRBJ2-5 TRBV30
TGTGCCAGCAGCCAACCGGGCTGGAAAGCTTTCTTT CASSQPGWKAFF . . TRBJ1-1 TRBV5-4
TGCGCCAGCAGTGAGTCGGGGACAGGACCTCAAGAGACCCAGTACTTC CASSESGTGPQETQYF . TRBD1 TRBJ2-5 TRBV10-2